This T cell receptor (beta chain) was sequenced in a study of T-cell memory formation after mild COVID-19 (dated by TCRdb to the early 2020s). For the study in its entirety: TCR sequence clusters from the two donors were found to be largely donor specific. Two young, previously healthy adult volunteers made up the cohort, one male and one female. Longitudinal TCRalpha and TCRbeta repertoire sequencing tracked T-cell clones expanding and contracting after mild COVID-19 in two donors. Broader findings and caveats from the paper: Clones that contracted from day 15 to 85 showed balanced CD4/CD8 phenotypes, whereas a second wave of clones that expanded from day 15 to 37 leaned towards CD4+. The detection of some responding clones in pre-infection memory suggests that pre-existing cross-reactive memory T cells joined the SARS-CoV-2 response. Only two mild cases were covered by the study, and larger cohorts that include severe cases with pre-infection samples were considered necessary. Contracting CD4+ clones were found mainly in CM and EM memory subsets, while CD8+ clones were enriched in EMRA. The second-wave clones that peaked on day 37 were not confirmed to be SARS-CoV-2 specific.

Details on this clonotype: This receptor's antigen is unknown. No base-level quality is on record; no much larger clone is a single base apart.

Ficoll-Paque density gradient centrifugation was the method used to isolate PBMCs. Sequencing instrument: Illumina NovaSeq 6000. TCRalpha and TCRbeta cDNA libraries were constructed by 5'RACE with constant-segment primers, with sample barcodes and unique molecular identifiers being introduced. RNA was extracted from every sample with Trizol reagent. The libraries were amplified in two PCR steps, and the second step added a second sample barcode and Illumina TruSeq adapters. Sequencing of the libraries was done on an Illumina NovaSeq, producing 2 x 150 bp paired-end reads. The study's processing was this. The reads were demultiplexed and collapsed into UMI-guided consensus sequences using migec v1.2.7. With mixcr v2.1.11, UMI consensuses were aligned to TRA and TRB V and J templates and assembled into clonotypes. Clonotypes were classified as expanded or contracted when called significant by both edgeR and NoisET, with noise models trained on biological replicates. For edgeR calls, a false discovery rate-adjusted p below 0.01 and a log2 fold-change threshold of 1 were applied. As an exploratory analysis of dynamics, max-normalized trajectories of the 1000 most abundant clonotypes were examined with PCA combined with hierarchical clustering. Separately sequenced CD4+ and CD8+ repertoires were used to assign a CD4 or CD8 phenotype to each responding clone. TCRdb trimmed public reads at Q25 via fastp, called clones via MiXCR and kept in-frame beta chains. When rows share a CDR3 protein, they turn into one entry using the most common DNA and genes. These V and J calls are TCRdb output, not the study's own analysis. In this sample the table shows roughly 300,000 distinct CDR3 sequences, roughly 13% of which occur a single time. The ten largest clones take up approximately 22% of the sample.

Cut back by 2 bases and 9 bases, the V and J ends lie 14 bases apart. From cysteine to phenylalanine, the CDR3 is 15 amino acids long. Only the CDR3 part of the read is kept: 45 bases, read in frame from the first base. In the germline V gene, CDR1 corresponds to MNHEY and CDR2 to SVGEGT. Sequencing input: PBMCs or a T cell subset sorted from them (not recorded which). The receptor chain draws on TRBV6-2 or TRBV6-3 and TRBJ1-6; perhaps TRBD1 is the D gene, with 5 bases matching. The sequence was collected from a young man who had mild COVID-19 (a few samples of this study predate the infection). The sample titles of this study are shuffled in the database, so cell type and time point are left out; the donor was told from shared clones. The DNA sequence is given as TGTGCCAGCAGTTACCCGGGGCAGGAGAGTTCACCCCTCCACTTT. Translated, it gives CASSYPGQESSPLHF.